Each of the 31 T cell receptor beta chains below was sequenced from the same sample in a study of blood T cells in healthy people across ages. The use of a sample-barcoded 5' primer and a J-beta primer mix characterized a second PCR of roughly 7 to 12 cycles. From the 5' RACE reads, TCRdb called clonotypes with MiXCR, one entry per CDR3 protein. The table has 1.2 million to 1.5 million distinct CDR3 sequences, around 39% seen once. Specimen: blood. These receptors were collected from a woman between 18 and 29 years old in good health.

This CDR3 reads CASSAGTGTSNEQFF. CDR3 nucleotide sequence: TGTGCCAGCAGCGCCGGGACCGGGACTAGCAATGAGCAGTTCTTC. The rearrangement uses TRBV11-2 and TRBJ2-1, with TRBD2 matching 8 bases. The ends lost 5 bases at V and 6 bases at J; junction bases unmatched: 9. Germline V gene sequence: CDR1 SGHAT, CDR2 FQNNGV. The CDR3 sequence is 15 residues long.

V is TRBV6-2 or TRBV6-3 and J is TRBJ2-1; D unresolved. The V end lost 2 bases, the J end lost 6 bases, and 5 bases lay between the germline ends. The CDR3 runs 12 residues. Germline values: CDR1 MNHEY, CDR2 SVGEGT. The CDR3: CASSYGFNEQFF. In nucleotides, the CDR3 is TGTGCCAGCAGTTACGGGTTCAATGAGCAGTTCTTC.

This clonotype was observed once. The chain is built from TRBV6-1 and TRBJ2-7; 9 bases align to TRBD2. The DNA end is more similar to TRBJ2-4, so the J call may be wrong. CDR1 and CDR2 from the germline V gene are MNHNS and SASEGT. The CDR3 spans 13 residues. Here the CDR3 reads CASRVAGVDIQYF. The CDR3, as DNA: TGTGCCAGCAGGGTAGCGGGAGTAGACATTCAGTACTTC.

The CDR3 DNA reads TGCAGTGCCCCCCCTAGCGGAATTCAAGAGACCCAGTACTTC. This translates into CSAPPSGIQETQYF. The chain recombines TRBV20-1 with TRBJ2-5, with TRBD2 matching over 7 bases. CDR1 DFQATT and CDR2 SNEGSKA come from the germline V gene (reference sequence). V lost 6 bases to trimming and J lost 2 bases; unmatched junction nucleotides: 9. The CDR3 consists of 14 residues.

This chain links TRBV3-1 with TRBJ2-6; D gene ambiguous. The CDR3 runs to 21 residues. The germline gives CDR1 LGHDT, CDR2 YNNKEL (reference sequence). Trimming removed 0 bases at V and 3 bases at J, with 24 bases between. Written as DNA, the CDR3 is TGTGCCAGCAGCCAAGATAGGGCCGCTGCTTCCTCTGTACATGGGGCCAACGTCCTGACTTTC. This codes for CASSQDRAAASSVHGANVLTF. The entire variable domain, with the rest obtained from reference TRBV3-1 and TRBJ2-6, is as follows: DTAVSQTPKYLVTQMGNDKSIKCEQNLGHDTMYWYKQDSKKFLKIMFSYNNKELIINETVPNRFSPKSPDKAHLNLHINSLELGDSAVYFCASSQDRAAASSVHGANVLTFGAGSRLTVL.

CDR3 DNA: TGTGCCAGCAGCTTAGGAGGTACGGCCCGGTTGAGCTACACCTTC. Its translation is CASSLGGTARLSYTF. The chain has TRBV11-2 and TRBJ1-2; no firm D call. In germline, CDR1 is SGHAT, CDR2 FQNNGV. The length of the CDR3 is 15 residues. The V end was cut by 1 base, the J end by 9 bases, with 18 bases between.

The chain employs TRBV11-2 and TRBJ2-3; the D call may be TRBD1 or TRBD2 (6 bases each). The CDR3 runs to 16 residues. Trimming left V 5 bases short and J 6 bases short, with 21 bases between. The germline CDR1 and CDR2 sequences are SGHAT and FQNNGV. In nucleotides, the CDR3 is TGTGCCAGCAGCCCTCTATGGGGGGCGATTATTGATACGCAGTATTTT. Translated, it gives CASSPLWGAIIDTQYF.

This clonotype has just a few counts. V usage is TRBV27 and J usage is TRBJ1-3; D not resolved. CDR3 length equals 16 residues. V lost 6 bases and J 0 bases, leaving 15 bases between the germline ends. Germline loops: CDR1 MNHEY, CDR2 SMNVEV (reference sequence). This CDR3 reads CASSRKGDHSGNTIYF. CDR3 nucleotides: TGTGCCAGCAGCCGAAAGGGTGACCACTCTGGAAACACCATATATTTT.

This rearrangement joins TRBV14 to TRBJ2-5, with a weak D call TRBD2 (6 bases). The V and J ends lost 5 bases and 2 bases respectively, with 18 bases between them. The CDR3 consists of 16 residues. CDR1 is SGHDN and CDR2 is FVKESK in the germline V gene. CDR3 loop: CASSEARGSTQETQYF. In DNA, the CDR3 is TGTGCCAGCAGCGAGGCGCGGGGAAGCACACAAGAGACCCAGTACTTC.

This chain joins TRBV9 and TRBJ2-1, with 7 bases matching TRBD1. The J segment lost 6 bases and the V segment lost 7 bases, leaving 10 bases of the junction unmatched. The CDR3 spans 14 residues. Germline values: CDR1 SGDLS, CDR2 YYNGEE. The CDR3 protein is CASGNFGQVNEQFF. In DNA, the CDR3 is TGTGCCAGCGGGAACTTTGGACAGGTCAATGAGCAGTTCTTC.

This clonotype was seen more than once but under ten times. This rearrangement joins TRBV7-2 to TRBJ2-3, with D tentatively TRBD2 (6 bases). The germline V gene has CDR1 SGHTA and CDR2 FQGNSA. Trimming shortened V by 4 bases and J by 2 bases, and 16 bases separated the two germline ends. The CDR3 extends over 16 amino acids. CDR3 nucleotide sequence: TGTGCCAGCAGCTCAGGACTCGGGGGTAACACAGATACGCAGTATTTT. As protein: CASSSGLGGNTDTQYF.

The chain carries TRBV12-3 or TRBV12-4 and TRBJ1-2, with D unresolved. Trimming cost V 8 bases and J 4 bases, with 14 bases left between them. The CDR3 is made up of 13 amino acids. The CDR3 region is CASSDQAIYGYTF. CDR3 in DNA: TGTGCCAGCTCGGACCAGGCTATCTATGGCTACACCTTC.

This chain connects TRBV12-3 or TRBV12-4 to TRBJ1-1, with D perhaps matching TRBD1 (5 bases). The CDR3 consists of 14 residues. V was clipped by 1 base and J by 10 bases, with 16 bases between them. CDR3 sequence (DNA): TGTGCCAGCAGTTTAGGGCCCCCGGGGGGGGGAGCTTTCTTT. Residues: CASSLGPPGGGAFF.

The table lists this clonotype with many counts. The gene calls are TRBV29-1 and TRBJ2-3, with D perhaps TRBD2 (6 bases). This CDR3 has 12 residues. Trimming removed 7 bases at V and 6 bases at J, with 14 bases between. Germline V gene lookup returns CDR1 SQVTM and CDR2 ANQGSEA. The CDR3 nucleotides are TGCAGCGGTAGCGGAGGCGCGGATACGCAGTATTTT. Translating gives CSGSGGADTQYF.

This clonotype was observed a handful of times. The chain carries TRBV20-1 and TRBJ1-1, with a tentative D call TRBD1 (6 bases). V was cut by 1 base and J by 1 base, with 10 bases left in between. This CDR3 has 14 residues. Germline assignment: CDR1 DFQATT and CDR2 SNEGSKA (reference sequence). The CDR3 nucleotides are TGCAGTGCTAGAGGGGGACACCAGAACACTGAAGCTTTCTTT. Translating it yields CSARGGHQNTEAFF.

The chain is built from TRBV27 and TRBJ2-1; 7 bases match TRBD1. This CDR3 is built from 15 residues. Germline V CDR1 and CDR2: MNHEY, SMNVEV (reference sequence). V trimming: 5 bases; J trimming: 6 bases; junction bases outside the gene matches: 10. CDR3 amino acids: CASSPEGARPNEQFF. CDR3 nucleotide sequence: TGTGCCAGCAGTCCAGAGGGGGCTAGACCCAATGAGCAGTTCTTC.

The chain is built from TRBV3-1 and TRBJ1-2; TRBD1 might be the D (6 bases). The CDR3 consists of 17 residues. Germline V CDR1 and CDR2: LGHDT, YNNKEL (reference sequence). V was trimmed by 2 bases and J by 1 base, leaving 17 bases between them. This CDR3 is CASSQIGGPTFNYGYTF. The DNA of the CDR3 is TGTGCCAGCAGCCAAATTGGGGGCCCGACTTTTAACTATGGCTACACCTTC.

This clonotype was recorded a few times. The chain combines TRBV6-2 or TRBV6-3 with TRBJ2-1; 8 bases map to TRBD2. This CDR3 is built from 17 residues. The J segment lost 1 base and the V segment lost 4 bases, leaving 9 bases of the junction unmatched. The germline CDR1 and CDR2 sequences are MNHEY and SVGEGT. CDR3 coding DNA: TGTGCCAGCAGTTTGCGCCAGCGGGGGACTTCCTACAATGAGCAGTTCTTC. The encoded protein is CASSLRQRGTSYNEQFF.

The J gene is TRBJ1-6, the V gene TRBV5-1; the match to TRBD1 covers 8 bases. CDR1 and CDR2 from the germline V gene are SGHRS and YFSETQ. The CDR3 is made up of 21 amino acids. Unmatched junction bases numbered 23, after V lost 3 bases and J lost 6 bases. In nucleotides, the CDR3 is TGCGCCAGCAGCTCGCGTGTAACAGGACAGGGTCTTCCGGCCGCTAATTCACCCCTCCACTTT. The encoded protein is CASSSRVTGQGLPAANSPLHF.

As DNA, the CDR3 is TGCGCCAGCAGTTCGAGAAGCGGGGGGAGGGATACGCAGTATTTT. This translates into CASSSRSGGRDTQYF. This chain links TRBV10-2 with TRBJ2-3, with TRBD2 matching 9 bases. The CDR3 is 15 amino acids. The junction had 9 bases not matched to a gene; V was cut back by 5 bases and J by 6 bases. Looked up from germline, CDR1 is WSHSY and CDR2 is SAAADI.

The sample holds a few counts of this clonotype. The chain carries TRBV7-9 and TRBJ2-7, with TRBD2 as a possible D gene (6 bases). CDR1 SEHNR and CDR2 FQNEAQ come from the germline V gene (reference sequence). Trimming removed 0 bases from V and 5 bases from J, with 14 bases in between. The CDR3 has 15 residues. The CDR3 reads CASSLALGGENEQYF. CDR3 DNA sequence: TGTGCCAGCAGCTTAGCGCTGGGGGGTGAAAACGAGCAGTACTTC.

The chain links TRBV7-2 to TRBJ2-3; unclear D gene. V was shortened by 0 bases and J by 8 bases, with 12 bases between the two germline ends. From germline, CDR1 is SGHTA and CDR2 FQGNSA. The length of the CDR3 is 14 residues. The CDR3 sequence: CASSLAVVSGTQYF. The DNA for the CDR3 is TGTGCCAGCAGCTTAGCGGTAGTTTCAGGTACGCAGTATTTT. The full variable domain, with the rest looked up from reference TRBV7-2 and TRBJ2-3, is GAGVSQSPSNKVTEKGKDVELRCDPISGHTALYWYRQSLGQGLEFLIYFQGNSAPDKSGLPSDRFSAERTGGSVSTLTIQRTQQEDSAVYLCASSLAVVSGTQYFGPGTRLTVL.

The chain couples TRBV20-1 to TRBJ2-5; 9 bases align to TRBD2. CDR3 size: 14 residues. V lost 5 bases, J lost 5 bases, and 9 bases stayed unmatched. Per the germline V gene, CDR1 is DFQATT and CDR2 is SNEGSKA (reference sequence). The CDR3 loop is CSALVGTSPETQYF. The DNA of the CDR3 is TGCAGTGCTCTTGTCGGGACTAGCCCTGAGACCCAGTACTTC.

The chain is built from TRBV10-3 and TRBJ2-2, with a tentative D call TRBD1 (6 bases). Germline V gene lookup returns CDR1 ENHRY and CDR2 SYGVKD. This CDR3 region has 14 residues. Trimming left V 7 bases short and J 4 bases short, with 13 bases between. The CDR3 DNA reads TGTGCCATCAATAAGGACAGACTCACCGGGGAGCTGTTTTTT. It is translated as CAINKDRLTGELFF.

In its sample, this clonotype was seen a few times. CDR3 residues: CASSSDGDPYGYTF. CDR3 coding DNA: TGTGCCAGCAGTTCCGACGGGGACCCCTATGGCTACACCTTC. The rearrangement links TRBV27 to TRBJ1-2, with D possibly being TRBD1 (5 bases). Per germline, CDR1 MNHEY and CDR2 SMNVEV (reference sequence). The CDR3 extends over 14 amino acids. V lost 4 bases and J 4 bases, leaving 13 bases between the germline ends.

The chain has TRBV18 and TRBJ2-7; a possible D gene is TRBD2 (5 bases). The CDR3 is 14 residues long. Germline assignment: CDR1 KGHSH and CDR2 LQKENI. V lost 3 bases and J lost 3, with 12 bases in between. CDR3 loop: CASSPSGYGYEQYF. The CDR3 region has the DNA TGTGCCAGCTCACCCTCGGGGTATGGCTACGAGCAGTACTTC.

The rearrangement links TRBV30 to TRBJ2-3; 7 bases are shared with TRBD2. Unmatched junction bases numbered 7, after V lost 5 bases and J lost 2 bases. The CDR3 totals 14 residues. Germline CDR1 is GTSNPN and CDR2 is SVGIG (reference sequence). The chain's CDR3 is CAWGGLPHTDTQYF. The CDR3 region has the DNA TGTGCCTGGGGGGGACTACCACACACAGATACGCAGTATTTT.

This chain joins TRBV12-3 or TRBV12-4 and TRBJ2-7; 7 nucleotides agree with TRBD1. The J call could be wrong; TRBJ2-1 is a better fit for the DNA end. CDR3 length: 15 amino acids. CDR3 in DNA: TGTGCCAGCAGTTTGCGACAGGGTCACTCCTACGAGCAGTTCTTC. This encodes CASSLRQGHSYEQFF.

V gene TRBV3-1 combines with J gene TRBJ2-3; D is uncertain. Looked up from germline, CDR1 is LGHDT and CDR2 is YNNKEL (reference sequence). The V gene lost 5 bases and the J gene lost 0 bases, with 15 bases spanning the gap. CDR3 size: 16 residues. CDR3 region: CASSEGFLRSTDTQYF. CDR3 nucleotides: TGTGCCAGCAGCGAAGGGTTCCTCCGGAGCACAGATACGCAGTATTTT.

The chain employs TRBV27 and TRBJ2-1, with D possibly matching TRBD1 (5 bases). The ends were cut back, 3 bases at V and 0 bases at J, with 12 bases in the middle. Germline V CDR1 and CDR2: MNHEY, SMNVEV (reference sequence). CDR3 length equals 16 residues. The CDR3 loop reads CASSFNRLSSYNEQFF. CDR3 bases: TGTGCCAGCAGTTTTAACAGGTTGAGCTCCTACAATGAGCAGTTCTTC.

The chain joins TRBV28 to TRBJ1-2, with D possibly TRBD1 on 5 matching bases. The germline V gene encodes CDR1 MDHEN and CDR2 SYDVKM. Trimming took 6 bases from V and 2 from J, leaving 13 bases between them. The CDR3 has 14 amino acids. The CDR3 reads CASSRSWGNYGYTF. CDR3 nucleotides: TGTGCCAGCAGCCGCAGCTGGGGGAACTATGGCTACACCTTC.